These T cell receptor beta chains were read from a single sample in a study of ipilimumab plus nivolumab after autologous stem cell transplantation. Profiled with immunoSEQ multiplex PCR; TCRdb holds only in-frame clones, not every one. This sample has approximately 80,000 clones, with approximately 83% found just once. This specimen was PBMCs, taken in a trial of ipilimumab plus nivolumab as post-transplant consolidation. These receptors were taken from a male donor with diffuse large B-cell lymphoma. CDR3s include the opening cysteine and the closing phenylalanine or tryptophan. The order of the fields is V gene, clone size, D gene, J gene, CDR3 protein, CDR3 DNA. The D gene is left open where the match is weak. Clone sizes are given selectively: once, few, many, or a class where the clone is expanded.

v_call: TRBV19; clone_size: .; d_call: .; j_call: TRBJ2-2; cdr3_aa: CASSMSRVTGELFF; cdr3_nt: TGTGCCAGTAGTATGTCTAGGGTTACCGGGGAGCTGTTTTTT
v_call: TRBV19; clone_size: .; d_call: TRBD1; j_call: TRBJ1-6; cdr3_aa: CASRRTGAYNSPLHF; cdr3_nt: TGTGCCAGTAGGAGGACAGGGGCCTATAATTCACCCCTCCACTTT
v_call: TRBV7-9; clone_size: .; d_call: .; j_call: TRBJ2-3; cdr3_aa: CASSLPVKNTQYF; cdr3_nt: TGTGCCAGCAGCCTCCCCGTAAAAAATACGCAGTATTTT
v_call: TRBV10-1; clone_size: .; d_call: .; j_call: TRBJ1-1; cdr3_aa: CASSDAPDRTEAFF; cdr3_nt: TGCGCCAGCAGCGATGCCCCCGACCGGACTGAAGCTTTCTTT
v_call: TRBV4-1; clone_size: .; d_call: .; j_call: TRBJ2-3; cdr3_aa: CASSQVLADTQYF; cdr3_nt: TGCGCCAGCAGCCAAGTCCTAGCAGATACGCAGTATTTT
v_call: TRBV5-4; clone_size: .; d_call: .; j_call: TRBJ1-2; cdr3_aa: CASSFTGTVYGYTF; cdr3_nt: TGTGCCAGCAGCTTCACCGGGACGGTTTATGGCTACACCTTC
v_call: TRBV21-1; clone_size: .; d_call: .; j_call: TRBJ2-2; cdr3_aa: CASSKRLGDLRDRAYTGELFF; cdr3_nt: TGTGCCAGCAGCAAAAGGCTGGGAGACCTCCGGGACCGGGCATACACCGGGGAGCTGTTTTTT
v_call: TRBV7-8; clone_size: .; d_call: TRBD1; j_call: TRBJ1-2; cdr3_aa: CASSFQGTVGGYGYTF; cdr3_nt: TGTGCCAGCAGCTTCCAGGGGACAGTCGGGGGCTATGGCTACACCTTC
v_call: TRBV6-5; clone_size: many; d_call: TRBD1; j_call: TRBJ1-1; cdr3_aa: CASSPRQGRTEAFF; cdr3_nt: TGTGCCAGCAGTCCCCGACAGGGGAGGACTGAAGCTTTCTTT
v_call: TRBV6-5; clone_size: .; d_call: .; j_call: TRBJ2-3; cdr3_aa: CASSYSSSTDTQYF; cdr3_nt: TGTGCCAGCAGTTACTCATCTAGCACAGATACGCAGTATTTT
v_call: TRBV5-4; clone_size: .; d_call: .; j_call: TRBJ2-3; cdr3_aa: CASSTPGQRTDTQYF; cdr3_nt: TGTGCCAGCAGCACACCGGGACAACGCACAGATACGCAGTATTTT
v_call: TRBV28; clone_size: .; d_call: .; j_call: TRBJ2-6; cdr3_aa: CAARTGVSGANVLTF; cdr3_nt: TGTGCCGCCCGGACGGGGGTCTCTGGGGCCAACGTCCTGACTTTC
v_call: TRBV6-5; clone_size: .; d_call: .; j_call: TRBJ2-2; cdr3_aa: CASGTSTGNTGELFF; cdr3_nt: TGTGCCAGCGGAACGTCGACTGGAAACACCGGGGAGCTGTTTTTT
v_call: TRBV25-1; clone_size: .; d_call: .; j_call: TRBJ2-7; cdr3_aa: CASSENLHEQYF; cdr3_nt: TGTGCCAGCAGTGAAAACCTCCACGAGCAGTACTTC
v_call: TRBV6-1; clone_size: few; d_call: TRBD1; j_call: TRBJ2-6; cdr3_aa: CASKHRGPGANVLTF; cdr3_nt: TGTGCCAGCAAGCACAGGGGTCCTGGGGCCAACGTCCTGACTTTC
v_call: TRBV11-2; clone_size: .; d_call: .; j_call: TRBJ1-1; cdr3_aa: CASSRVGVFEAFF; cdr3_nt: TGTGCCAGCAGCCGGGTGGGGGTCTTCGAAGCTTTCTTT
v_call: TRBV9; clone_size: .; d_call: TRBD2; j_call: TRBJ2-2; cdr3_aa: CASSVGPSGADTGELFF; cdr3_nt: TGTGCCAGCAGCGTAGGCCCTAGCGGGGCCGACACCGGGGAGCTGTTTTTT
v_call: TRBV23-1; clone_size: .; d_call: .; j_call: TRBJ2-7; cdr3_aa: CASSHRIDHEQYF; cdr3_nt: TGCGCCAGCAGTCACCGGATCGACCACGAGCAGTACTTC
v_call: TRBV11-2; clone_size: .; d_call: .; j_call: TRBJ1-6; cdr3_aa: CASSLGQHNSPLHF; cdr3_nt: TGTGCCAGCAGCTTAGGACAGCATAATTCACCCCTCCACTTT
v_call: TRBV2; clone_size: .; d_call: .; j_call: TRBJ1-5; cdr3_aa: CASSARATNYQPQHF; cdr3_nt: TGTGCCAGCAGTGCCCGGGCGACGAACTATCAGCCCCAGCATTTT
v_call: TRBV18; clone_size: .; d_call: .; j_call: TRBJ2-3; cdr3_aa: CASSPDGQGTDTQYF; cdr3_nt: TGTGCCAGCTCACCGGACGGCCAAGGTACAGATACGCAGTATTTT
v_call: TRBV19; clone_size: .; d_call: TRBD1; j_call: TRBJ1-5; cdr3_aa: CASSMRTGTNQPQHF; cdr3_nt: TGTGCCAGTAGTATGCGGACAGGCACTAATCAGCCCCAGCATTTT
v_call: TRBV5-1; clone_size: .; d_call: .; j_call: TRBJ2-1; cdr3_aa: CASSLGLNEQFF; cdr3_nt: TGCGCCAGCAGCTTGGGACTCAATGAGCAGTTCTTC
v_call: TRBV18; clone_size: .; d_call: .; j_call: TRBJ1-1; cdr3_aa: CASSLFGEGGNTEAFF; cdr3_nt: TGTGCCAGCTCACTCTTTGGCGAAGGGGGGAACACTGAAGCTTTCTTT
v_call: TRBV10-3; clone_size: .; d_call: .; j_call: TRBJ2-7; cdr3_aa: CAISESGGWDYEQYF; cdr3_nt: TGTGCCATCAGTGAGTCTGGGGGCTGGGACTACGAGCAGTACTTC
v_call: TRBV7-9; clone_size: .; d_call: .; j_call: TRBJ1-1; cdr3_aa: CASSLWENTEAFF; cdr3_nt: TGTGCCAGCAGCTTATGGGAGAACACTGAAGCTTTCTTT
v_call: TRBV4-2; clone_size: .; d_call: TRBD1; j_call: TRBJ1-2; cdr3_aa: CASSQDQAGGYGYTF; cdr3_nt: TGTGCCAGCAGCCAAGATCAAGCAGGGGGCTATGGCTACACCTTC
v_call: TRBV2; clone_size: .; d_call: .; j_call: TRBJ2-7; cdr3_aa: CASSEMPGNEQYF; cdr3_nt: TGTGCCAGCAGTGAAATGCCCGGGAACGAGCAGTACTTC
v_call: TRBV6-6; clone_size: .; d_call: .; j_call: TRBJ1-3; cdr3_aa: CASSYGGYSGNTIYF; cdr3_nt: TGTGCCAGCAGTTACGGGGGTTACTCTGGAAACACCATATATTTT
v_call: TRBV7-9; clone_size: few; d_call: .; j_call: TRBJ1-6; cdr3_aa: CASSPNGAHSPLHF; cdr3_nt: TGTGCCAGCAGCCCAAACGGGGCCCACTCACCCCTCCACTTT
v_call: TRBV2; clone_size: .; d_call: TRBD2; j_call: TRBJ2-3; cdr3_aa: CASSPAWTSGGRTDTQYF; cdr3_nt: TGTGCCAGCAGTCCGGCTTGGACTAGCGGGGGTCGCACAGATACGCAGTATTTT
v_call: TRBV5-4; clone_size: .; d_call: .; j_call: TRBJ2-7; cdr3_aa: CASSLDETGEQYF; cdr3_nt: TGTGCCAGCAGCCTCGACGAGACGGGGGAGCAGTACTTC
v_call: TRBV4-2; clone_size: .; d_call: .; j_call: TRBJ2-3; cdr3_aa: CASSQAQGSDTQYF; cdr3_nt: TGTGCCAGCAGCCAAGCCCAGGGTTCAGATACGCAGTATTTT
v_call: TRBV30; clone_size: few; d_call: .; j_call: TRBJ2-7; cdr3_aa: CAWSADYEQYF; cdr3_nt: TGTGCCTGGAGCGCCGACTACGAGCAGTACTTC
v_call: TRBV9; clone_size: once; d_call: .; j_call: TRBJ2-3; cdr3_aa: CASSPLSTGGPSVTDTQYF; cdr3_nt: TGTGCCAGCAGCCCTCTCTCGACCGGGGGGCCCTCGGTGACAGATACGCAGTATTTT
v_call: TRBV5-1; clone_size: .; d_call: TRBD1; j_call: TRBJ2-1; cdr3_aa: CASSRTGGSSYNEQFF; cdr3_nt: TGCGCCAGCAGCCGCACAGGGGGTAGCTCCTACAATGAGCAGTTCTTC
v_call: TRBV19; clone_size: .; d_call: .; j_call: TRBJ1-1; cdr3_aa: CASTQVILGDTEAFF; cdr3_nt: TGTGCCAGTACCCAAGTTATACTGGGGGACACTGAAGCTTTCTTT
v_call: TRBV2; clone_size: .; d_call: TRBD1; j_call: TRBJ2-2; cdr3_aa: CASTADRGAGELFF; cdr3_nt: TGTGCCAGCACTGCGGACAGGGGGGCCGGGGAGCTGTTTTTT
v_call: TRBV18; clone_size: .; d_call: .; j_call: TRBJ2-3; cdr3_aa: CASSLTSAWGDGTDTQYF; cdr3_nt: TGTGCCAGCTCACTGACGAGTGCGTGGGGAGACGGCACAGATACGCAGTATTTT
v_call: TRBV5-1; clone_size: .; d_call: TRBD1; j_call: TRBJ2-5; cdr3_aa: CASSSPPGTGGFQETQYF; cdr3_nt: TGCGCCAGCAGCTCACCCCCTGGGACAGGGGGTTTCCAAGAGACCCAGTACTTC
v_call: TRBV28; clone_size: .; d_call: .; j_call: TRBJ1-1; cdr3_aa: CASSLRQIGTEAFF; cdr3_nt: TGTGCCAGCAGTTTGCGCCAAATAGGGACTGAAGCTTTCTTT
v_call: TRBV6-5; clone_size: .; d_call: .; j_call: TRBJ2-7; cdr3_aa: CASGWTHLPGEQYF; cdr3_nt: TGTGCCAGCGGTTGGACTCACTTGCCTGGCGAGCAGTACTTC
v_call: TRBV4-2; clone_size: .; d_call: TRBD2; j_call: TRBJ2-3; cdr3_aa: CASSQALSGGASDTQYF; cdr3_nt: TGTGCCAGCAGCCAAGCGCTTAGCGGGGGGGCCTCAGATACGCAGTATTTT
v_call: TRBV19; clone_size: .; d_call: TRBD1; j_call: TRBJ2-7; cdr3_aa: CASSIDRDYEQYF; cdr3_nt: TGTGCCAGTAGTATCGACAGGGACTACGAGCAGTACTTC
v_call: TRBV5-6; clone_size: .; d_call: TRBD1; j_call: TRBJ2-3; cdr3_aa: CASSLRAGGFSDTQYF; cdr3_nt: TGTGCCAGCAGCTTGCGGGCAGGGGGCTTCTCAGATACGCAGTATTTT
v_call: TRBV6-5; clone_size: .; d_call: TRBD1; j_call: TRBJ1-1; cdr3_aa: CASRSGTGGAEAFF; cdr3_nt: TGTGCCAGCAGGTCCGGGACAGGGGGGGCTGAAGCTTTCTTT
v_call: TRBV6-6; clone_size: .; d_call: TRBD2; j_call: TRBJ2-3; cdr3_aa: CASTLTSGDTQYF; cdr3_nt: TGTGCCAGCACCCTGACTAGCGGAGATACGCAGTATTTT
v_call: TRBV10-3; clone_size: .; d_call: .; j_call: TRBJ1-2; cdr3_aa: CAITSQDRDYGYTF; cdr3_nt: TGTGCCATCACAAGCCAGGATAGAGACTATGGCTACACCTTC
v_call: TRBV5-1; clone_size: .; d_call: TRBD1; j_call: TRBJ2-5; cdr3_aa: CASSFDRVETQYF; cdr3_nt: TGCGCCAGCAGCTTCGACAGGGTAGAGACCCAGTACTTC
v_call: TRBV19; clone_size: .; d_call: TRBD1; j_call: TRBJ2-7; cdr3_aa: CASSIGTGPYEQYF; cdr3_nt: TGTGCCAGTAGTATAGGGACAGGACCCTACGAGCAGTACTTC
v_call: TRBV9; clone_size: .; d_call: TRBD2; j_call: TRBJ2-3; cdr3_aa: CASSVSPRGRAGGPGDTQYF; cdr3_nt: TGTGCCAGCAGCGTATCCCCTAGAGGGAGAGCGGGGGGGCCCGGCGATACGCAGTATTTT